This T cell receptor beta chain was found in a study of cytomegalovirus exposure and HLA in healthy donors. Germline lookup yields CDR1 SGHVS and CDR2 FQNEAQ. The CDR3 length is 15 residues. The ends were cut back, 5 bases at V and 1 base at J, with 13 bases in the middle. The PCR ran on 60 Vbeta and 13 Jbeta primers. Repertoires were generated with immunoSEQ multiplex PCR, while TCRdb's copy carries only in-frame clones and drops some. The profile shows more than 90,000 clones, approximately 75% of them singletons. With regard to this clone: Its antigen is not identified.

Whole-study results and caveats: Per a later analysis, approximately 16,000 TCR beta sequences showed association with HLA alleles at 0.05 false discovery rate.

The receptor's source is a woman in her 40s in good health and CMV-seronegative. The genes are TRBV7-8 and TRBJ2-3; D remains unclear. The sample was PBMCs. CDR3 sequence: CASSVISGRTDTQYF. The CDR3 DNA sequence: TGTGCCAGCAGCGTAATCTCAGGTCGCACAGATACGCAGTATTTT.